This entry concerns a single T cell receptor beta chain. This clonotype was seen a few times. Its target antigen remains unknown. Per-base quality was not reported, and no clone a single base away is much larger than it. These data belong to a study of identical twins (dated by TCRdb to 2016 to 2017). At the level of the whole study: TCR alpha and beta repertoires from monozygotic twins, unrelated adults of various ages and cord blood were deep-sequenced to test whether fetal clonotypes persist. To rule out contamination, replicate twin experiments were performed at different times with different library preparation protocols.

General findings and caveats noted by the study authors: Fewer insertions were carried by abundant cord blood beta clonotypes; a weaker similar trend was observed in young adult naive repertoires, while no such trend was observed in memory repertoires. Zero-insertion analyses could be partly confounded by invariant T cells such as MAIT and iNKT, although diverse VJ usage argued against such confounding for most clonotypes. Because the same donors could not be followed over many years, conclusions were based on cross-sectional statistical analysis. In beta out-of-frame sequences, excess twin sharing was weaker, because having fewer shared sequences lowered the signal-to-noise ratio. Out-of-frame TCR alpha sequences shared between twins showed an excess of low generation-probability sequences compared with coincidental sharing between unrelated individuals. Recombination models systematically underestimated out-of-frame TCR alpha sharing in monozygotic twins but agreed with sharing between unrelated individuals.

Libraries were prepared through 5' RACE. TCRdb shows the sequencer as Illumina HiSeq 2000. A universal primer binding site was added through template switching, and the final cDNA carried a unique molecular identifier so that TCR cDNA molecules could be counted accurately. Specific primers in the conserved constant-segment region were used to synthesize first-strand cDNA for the TCR alpha and beta chains. Each cDNA library was double barcoded, with a SMART-Mk sample barcode plus Illumina barcodes, to control for contamination. Two successive PCR steps introduced TruSeq adapter sequences along with Illumina sample barcodes. The TCR alpha and beta cDNA libraries were sequenced on the Illumina HiSeq platform using custom primers. The authors' pipeline ran thus. Unique molecular identifiers were extracted from raw reads with MiGEC, and CDR3 positions were determined with MiXCR. For each individual, recombination models were inferred using an EM algorithm with the repgenHMM and IGoR tools. The analysis of shared clonotypes was done with the tcR package in R, with sharing normalized by the product of cloneset sizes. Out-of-frame nonproductive sequences were analyzed to study raw recombination free of thymic and clonal selection effects. TCRdb redid the processing of the public reads, applying fastp at Q25 and MiXCR, and retained in-frame beta chains. Duplicate CDR3 protein sequences are folded into a single record with the most common DNA and genes. TCRdb assigned the V and J calls; the authors' analysis was not used. Here the sample has around 510,000 distinct CDR3 sequences; approximately 14% occur a single time. Approximately 1% of the sample is taken by the ten largest.

Every donor in the study was a healthy Caucasian. Three pairs of female monozygotic twins, all aged about 18 to 30 years, were included in the twin cohort. CD4+ and CD8+ T cell populations were isolated with positive isolation kits from Invitrogen. V is clipped by 6 bases and J by 5 bases, and the sequence between their germline boundaries is 23 bases long. For CDR1 and CDR2, the germline V gene lists SNHLY and FYNNEI. Taken from cysteine to phenylalanine, the CDR3 has 16 residues. Of the read, only the CDR3 DNA is kept; its 48 bases are in frame from base 1. This sample also belongs to another study, concerning yellow fever vaccine responses in identical twins. The second study reports: The authors reported that the T cell response to vaccination in identical twins appeared partly convergent and partly personalized. In the study, vaccine-responding T cell clones were precisely tracked in identical twins.

The sequence came from a woman between 18 and 29 years old in good health. Sequenced sample: CD4+ T cells sorted from blood. The chain is made from TRBV2 and TRBJ2-7; TRBD2 is perhaps the D gene, given 5 matching bases. The CDR3 region: CASRVRELNYGDEQYF. DNA sequence: TGTGCCAGCAGGGTAAGGGAGCTAAATTACGGAGACGAGCAGTACTTC. Reference TRBV2 and TRBJ2-7 proteins supply the regions before and after the CDR3; the full variable domain is: EPEVTQTPSHQVTQMGQEVILRCVPISNHLYFYWYRQILGQKVEFLVSFYNNEISEKSEIFDDQFSVERPDGSNFTLKIRSTKLEDSAMYFCASRVRELNYGDEQYFGPGTRLTVT.